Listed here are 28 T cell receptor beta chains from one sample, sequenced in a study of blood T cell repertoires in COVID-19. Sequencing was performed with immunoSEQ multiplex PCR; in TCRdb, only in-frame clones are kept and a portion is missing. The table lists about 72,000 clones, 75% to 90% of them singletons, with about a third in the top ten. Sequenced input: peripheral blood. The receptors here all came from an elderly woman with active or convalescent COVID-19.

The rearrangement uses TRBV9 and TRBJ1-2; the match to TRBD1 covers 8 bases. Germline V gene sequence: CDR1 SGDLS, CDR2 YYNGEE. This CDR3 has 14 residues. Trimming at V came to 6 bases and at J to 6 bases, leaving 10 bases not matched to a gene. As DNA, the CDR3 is TGTGCCAGCAAGCCAGAGGACAGGGTTCATGGCTACACCTTC. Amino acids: CASKPEDRVHGYTF.

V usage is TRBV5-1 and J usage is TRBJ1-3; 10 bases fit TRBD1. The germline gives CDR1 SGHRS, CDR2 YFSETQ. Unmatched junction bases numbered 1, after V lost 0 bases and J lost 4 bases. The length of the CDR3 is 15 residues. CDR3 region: CASSLGQGAGNTIYF. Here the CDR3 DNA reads TGCGCCAGCAGCTTGGGACAGGGGGCCGGAAACACCATATATTTT.

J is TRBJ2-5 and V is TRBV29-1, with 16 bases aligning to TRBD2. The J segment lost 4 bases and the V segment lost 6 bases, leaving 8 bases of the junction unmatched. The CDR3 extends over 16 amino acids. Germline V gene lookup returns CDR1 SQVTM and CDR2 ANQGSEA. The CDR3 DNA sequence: TGCAGCGTGGACGGGACTAGCGGGGGGGGCAGAGAGACCCAGTACTTC. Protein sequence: CSVDGTSGGGRETQYF.

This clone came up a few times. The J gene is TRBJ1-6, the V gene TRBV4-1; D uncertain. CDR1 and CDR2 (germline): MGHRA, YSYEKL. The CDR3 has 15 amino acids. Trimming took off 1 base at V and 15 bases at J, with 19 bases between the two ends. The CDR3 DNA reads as TGCGCCAGCAGCCAAGTGGCGGGAGGGTCGGATCACCTCCACTTT. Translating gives CASSQVAGGSDHLHF.

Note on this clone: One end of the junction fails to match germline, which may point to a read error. CDR3 protein: CASSQGGTTEKLFF. CDR3 in DNA: TGTGCCAGCAGCCAGGGGGGAACTACTGAAAAACTGTTTTTT. The rearrangement uses TRBV3-1 (or the pseudogene TRBV3-2) and TRBJ1-4; possibly TRBD1 for D (5 bases). From germline, CDR1 is LGHDT and CDR2 YNNKEL (reference sequence). There are 14 residues in the CDR3.

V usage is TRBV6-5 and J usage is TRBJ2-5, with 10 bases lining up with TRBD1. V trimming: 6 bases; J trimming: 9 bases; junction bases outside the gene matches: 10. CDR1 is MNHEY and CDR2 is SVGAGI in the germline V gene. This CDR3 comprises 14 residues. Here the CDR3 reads CASSPGTGAIPQYF. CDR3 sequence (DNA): TGTGCCAGCAGCCCCGGGACAGGGGCGATACCCCAGTACTTC.

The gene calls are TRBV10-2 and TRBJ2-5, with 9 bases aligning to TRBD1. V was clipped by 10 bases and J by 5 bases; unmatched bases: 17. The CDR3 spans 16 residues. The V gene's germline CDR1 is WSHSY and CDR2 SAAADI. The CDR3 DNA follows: TGCGCCACCACGGATTCGGCCGGGACAGGGTTTGAGACCCAGTACTTC. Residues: CATTDSAGTGFETQYF.

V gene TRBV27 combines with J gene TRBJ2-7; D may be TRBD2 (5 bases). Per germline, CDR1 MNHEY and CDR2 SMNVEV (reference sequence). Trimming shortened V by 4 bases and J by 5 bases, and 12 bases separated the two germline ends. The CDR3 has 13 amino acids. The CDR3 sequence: CASSSLARDEQYF. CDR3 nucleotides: TGTGCCAGCAGTTCACTCGCGAGGGACGAGCAGTACTTC.

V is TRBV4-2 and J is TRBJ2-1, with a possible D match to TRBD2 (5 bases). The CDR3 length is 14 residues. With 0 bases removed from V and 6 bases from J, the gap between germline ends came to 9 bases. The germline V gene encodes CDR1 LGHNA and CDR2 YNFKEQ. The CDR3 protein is CASSQDTRINEQFF. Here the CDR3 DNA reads TGTGCCAGCAGCCAAGATACTAGAATCAATGAGCAGTTCTTC.

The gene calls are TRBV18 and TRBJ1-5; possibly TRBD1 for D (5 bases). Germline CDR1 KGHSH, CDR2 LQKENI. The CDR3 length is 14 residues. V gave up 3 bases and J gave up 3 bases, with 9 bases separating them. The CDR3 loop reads CASSPAGFNQPQHF. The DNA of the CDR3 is TGTGCCAGCTCACCCGCAGGGTTCAATCAGCCCCAGCATTTT.

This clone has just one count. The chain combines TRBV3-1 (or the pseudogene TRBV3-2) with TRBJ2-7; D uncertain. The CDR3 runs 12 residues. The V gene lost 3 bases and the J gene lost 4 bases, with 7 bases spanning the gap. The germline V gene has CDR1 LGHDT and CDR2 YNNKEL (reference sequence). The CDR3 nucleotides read TGTGCCAGCAGCCAGACTGCTTACGAGCAGTACTTC. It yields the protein CASSQTAYEQYF.

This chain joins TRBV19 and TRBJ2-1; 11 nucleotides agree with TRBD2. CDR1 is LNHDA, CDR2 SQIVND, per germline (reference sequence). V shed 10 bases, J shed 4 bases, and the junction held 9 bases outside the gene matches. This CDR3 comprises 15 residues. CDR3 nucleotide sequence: TGTGCCACCATGGGTCTAGCGGGGGGTTACAATGAGCAGTTCTTC. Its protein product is CATMGLAGGYNEQFF.

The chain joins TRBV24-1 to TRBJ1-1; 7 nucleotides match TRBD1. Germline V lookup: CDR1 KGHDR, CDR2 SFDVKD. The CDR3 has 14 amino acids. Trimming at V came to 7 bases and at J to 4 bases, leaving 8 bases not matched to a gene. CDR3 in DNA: TGTGCCACCAGGAAGACGGGACAGCGCACTGAAGCTTTCTTT. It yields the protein CATRKTGQRTEAFF.

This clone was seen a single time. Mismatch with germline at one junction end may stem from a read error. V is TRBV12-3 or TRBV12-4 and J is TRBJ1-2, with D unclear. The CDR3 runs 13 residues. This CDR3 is CASTLDRSGGYTF. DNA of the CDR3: TGTGCCAGCACTTTAGACCGGTCAGGAGGCTACACCTTC.

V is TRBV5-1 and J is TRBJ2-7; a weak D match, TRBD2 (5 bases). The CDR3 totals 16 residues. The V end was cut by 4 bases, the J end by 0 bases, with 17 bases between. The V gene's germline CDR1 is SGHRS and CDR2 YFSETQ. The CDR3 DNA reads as TGCGCCAGCAGCCCTCCAGCGGAGGATATCTCCTACGAGCAGTACTTC. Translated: CASSPPAEDISYEQYF.

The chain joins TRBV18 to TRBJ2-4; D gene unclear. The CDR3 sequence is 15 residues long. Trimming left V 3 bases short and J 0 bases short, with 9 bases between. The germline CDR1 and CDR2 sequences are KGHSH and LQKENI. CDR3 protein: CASSPGSIAKNIQYF. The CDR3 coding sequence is TGTGCCAGCTCACCTGGTAGCATAGCCAAAAACATTCAGTACTTC.

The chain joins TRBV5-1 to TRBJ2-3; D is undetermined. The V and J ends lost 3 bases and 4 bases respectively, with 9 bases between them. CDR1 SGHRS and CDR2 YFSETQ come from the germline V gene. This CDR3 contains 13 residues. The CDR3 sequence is CASSSPGSDTQYF. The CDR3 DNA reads TGCGCCAGCAGCTCCCCAGGTTCAGATACGCAGTATTTT.

This chain's CDR3 is CASSQDSGGTAFYEQYF. The DNA of the CDR3 is TGCGCCAGCAGCCAAGATAGTGGAGGGACAGCTTTCTACGAGCAGTACTTC. The J gene is TRBJ2-7, the V gene TRBV4-3, with TRBD1 as a possible D gene (7 bases). V was pared by 0 bases and J by 3 bases, with 18 bases between. CDR1 and CDR2 (germline): LGHNA, YSLEER. The CDR3 is 17 amino acids.

DNA for the CDR3: TGCGCCAGCAGCCAAGAAGGACCCCGGGCAAGGGGTGAAAAACTGTTTTTT. As protein: CASSQEGPRARGEKLFF. The chain has TRBV4-1 and TRBJ1-4; perhaps TRBD1 as D (5 bases). Germline CDR1 is MGHRA and CDR2 is YSYEKL. V gave up 0 bases and J gave up 7 bases, with 18 bases separating them. The CDR3 is 17 residues long.

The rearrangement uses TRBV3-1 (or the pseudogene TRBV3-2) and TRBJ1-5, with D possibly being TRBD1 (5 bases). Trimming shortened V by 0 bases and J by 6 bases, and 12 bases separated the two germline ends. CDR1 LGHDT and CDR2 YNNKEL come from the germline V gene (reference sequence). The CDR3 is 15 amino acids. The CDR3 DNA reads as TGTGCCAGCAGCCAAGACAGGGCCTCGACTCAGCCCCAGCATTTT. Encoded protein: CASSQDRASTQPQHF.

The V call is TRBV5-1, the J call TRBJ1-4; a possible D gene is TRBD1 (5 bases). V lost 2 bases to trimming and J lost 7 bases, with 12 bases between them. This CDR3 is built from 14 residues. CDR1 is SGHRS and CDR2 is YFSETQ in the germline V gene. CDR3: CASSFEGRVEKLFF. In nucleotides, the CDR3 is TGCGCCAGCAGCTTCGAGGGGAGGGTTGAAAAACTGTTTTTT.

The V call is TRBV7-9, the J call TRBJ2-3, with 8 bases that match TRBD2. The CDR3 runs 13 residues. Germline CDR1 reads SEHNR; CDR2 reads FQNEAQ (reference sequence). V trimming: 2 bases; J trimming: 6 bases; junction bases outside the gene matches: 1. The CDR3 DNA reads TGTGCCAGCAGCTTACAGCGGGGGGATACGCAGTATTTT. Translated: CASSLQRGDTQYF.

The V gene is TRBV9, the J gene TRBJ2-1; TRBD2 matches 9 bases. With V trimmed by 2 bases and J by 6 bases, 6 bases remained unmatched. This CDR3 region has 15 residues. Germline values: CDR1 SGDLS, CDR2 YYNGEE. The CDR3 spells CASSVSGGSGNEQFF. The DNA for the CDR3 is TGTGCCAGCAGCGTGAGCGGGGGGAGTGGCAATGAGCAGTTCTTC.

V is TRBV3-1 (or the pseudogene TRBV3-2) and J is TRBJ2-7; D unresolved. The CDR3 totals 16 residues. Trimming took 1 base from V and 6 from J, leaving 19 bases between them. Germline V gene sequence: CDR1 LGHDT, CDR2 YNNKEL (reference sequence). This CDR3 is CASSQGPELLLFEQYF. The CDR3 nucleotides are TGTGCCAGCAGCCAAGGCCCCGAACTGTTGCTGTTCGAGCAGTACTTC.

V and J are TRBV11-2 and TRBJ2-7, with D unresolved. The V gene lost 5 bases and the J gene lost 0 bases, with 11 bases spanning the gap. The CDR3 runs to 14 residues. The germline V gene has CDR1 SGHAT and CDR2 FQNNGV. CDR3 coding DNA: TGTGCCAGCAGCCGCGGTGTTGCCTCCTACGAGCAGTACTTC. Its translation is CASSRGVASYEQYF.

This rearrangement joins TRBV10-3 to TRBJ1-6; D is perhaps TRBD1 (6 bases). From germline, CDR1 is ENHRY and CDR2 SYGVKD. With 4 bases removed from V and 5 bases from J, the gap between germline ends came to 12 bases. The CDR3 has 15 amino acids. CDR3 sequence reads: CAISVEGQNNSPLHF. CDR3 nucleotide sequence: TGTGCCATCAGTGTTGAAGGACAGAATAATTCACCCCTCCACTTT.

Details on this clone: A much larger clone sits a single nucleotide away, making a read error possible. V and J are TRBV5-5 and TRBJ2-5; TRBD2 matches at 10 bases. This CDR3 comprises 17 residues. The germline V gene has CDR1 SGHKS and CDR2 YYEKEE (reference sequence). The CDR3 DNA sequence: TGTGTCAGCAGCTCCTCGGGACTAGCGCCGTACCAAGAGACCCAGTACTTC. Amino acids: CVSSSSGLAPYQETQYF. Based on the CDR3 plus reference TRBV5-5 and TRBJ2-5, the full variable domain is DAGVTQSPTHLIKTRGQQVTLRCSPISGHKSVSWYQQVLGQGPQFIFQYYEKEERGRGNFPDRFSARQFPNYSSELNVNALLLGDSALYLCVSSSSGLAPYQETQYFGPGTRLLVL.

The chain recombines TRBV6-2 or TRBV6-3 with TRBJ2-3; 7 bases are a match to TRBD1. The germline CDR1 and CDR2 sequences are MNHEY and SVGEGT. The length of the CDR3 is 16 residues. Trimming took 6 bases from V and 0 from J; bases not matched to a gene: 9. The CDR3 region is CASSKPGQRSTDTQYF. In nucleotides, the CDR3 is TGTGCCAGCAGCAAACCGGGACAGAGGAGCACAGATACGCAGTATTTT.